This T cell receptor (beta chain) was obtained from a study of cytotoxic CD8 clonotypes in ibrutinib-treated CLL. Notes on the study in general: Rare overall, public clonotypes shrank or held steady under therapy. Baseline clonality was higher than in age-matched healthy donors and moved in step with circulating CD8+ T-cell counts. Increased clonality at ibrutinib response gave way to a return toward baseline at progression. Sampling of sustained-remission and progressing patients occurred at differing times.

Worth noting for this clone: Its antigen is not identified.

This table comes from immunoSEQ multiplex PCR, and its TCRdb copy is limited to in-frame clones, with some not included. The top ten clones hold more than 7.5% of a sample with approximately 67,000 clones, around 84% of them seen once. The CDR3 contains 14 residues. CDR1 and CDR2 (germline): SGHTA, FQGTGA. Trimming took 3 bases from V and 2 from J, leaving 9 bases between them. This TCR was sampled from a human donor with chronic lymphocytic leukemia. The material was PBMCs, obtained at disease progression, from a patient treated with ibrutinib. The chain has TRBV7-3 and TRBJ2-3; D may be TRBD1 (6 bases). This CDR3 reads CASSLGHITDTQYF. The CDR3 DNA follows: TGTGCCAGCAGCTTGGGACACATCACAGATACGCAGTATTTT.